This T cell receptor beta chain was sequenced during a study of T cell clonotyping in hematopoietic cell transplantation. Only in-frame clones appear in the TCRdb table, and some are missing; sequencing was by immunoSEQ multiplex PCR. The table shows roughly 10,000 clones, with about 77% occurring only once. The CDR3 consists of 14 residues. Sequences were derived from PBMCs, sampled 30 days after allogeneic stem cell transplant. The receptor was derived from a female patient in her thirties or forties who had an allogeneic stem cell transplant from a related donor, so T cells may come from the graft donor. Some clones in this sample may be carry-over from other donors' samples. The V and J genes are TRBV21-1 and TRBJ2-1. TRBV21-1 is noted as a pseudogene. The CDR3 region is CATQGGSWDNEQFF. CDR3 DNA sequence: TGTGCCACCCAAGGTGGGTCTTGGGACAATGAGCAGTTCTTC.